Included here is one T cell receptor (beta chain) sequence, with context. The V gene's germline CDR1 is SQVTM and CDR2 ANQGSEA. The ends were cut back, 4 bases at V and 2 bases at J, with 9 bases in the middle. This CDR3 spans 12 amino acids. These data are taken from a study of control samples from healthy donors and cancer patients. The assay was immunoSEQ multiplex PCR, and TCRdb's table has in-frame clones only and misses some. The repertoire consists of fewer than 200,000 clones, with roughly 93% occurring once and the leading ten covering roughly 1.5%. The specimen was blood. This TCR derives from a man younger than 35 in good health. V usage is TRBV29-1 and J usage is TRBJ2-7; no firm D call. CDR3 DNA: TGCAGCGTTGTGCAGGACCCCTACGAGCAGTACTTC. It yields the protein CSVVQDPYEQYF.